Below, one T cell receptor (beta chain) is given with its context. Its cognate antigen has yet to be identified. Base quality data are lacking; no much larger clone is found one base away. Trimming removed 0 bases from V and 4 bases from J, leaving 12 bases between the germline ends. The CDR3 measures 15 amino acids from cysteine to phenylalanine. Of the read, only the CDR3 DNA is kept; its 45 bases are in frame from base 1. In the germline V gene, CDR1 corresponds to LGHNA and CDR2 to YSLEER. The data were obtained in a study of a mutant IDH1 vaccine in newly diagnosed glioma (dated by TCRdb to the early 2020s). Study-level background: Vaccination started 4-6 weeks after radiotherapy alone, or was given together with temozolomide cycles in the groups whose treatment included chemotherapy. Peripheral blood samples were drawn at six visits, namely V03 (baseline), V05, V07, V10, V12 and V13. Of the 32 patients who were treated, around 62% were male and roughly 38% were female, and the mean age was around 40 years. Before enrollment, most patients had been given radiochemotherapy with temozolomide as standard therapy, while the rest had received either radiotherapy alone or temozolomide alone. The week-35 safety follow-up was designated visit V12, and the week-47 end of study was designated visit V13. For exploratory analyses, 25 to 30 treated patients had longitudinal TCRB deep sequencing done wherever samples were available. What the authors observed across the whole study: Pseudoprogression appeared unrelated to alterations in the top peripheral T cell clonotypes detected by TCRB sequencing. Availability determined which PBMC samples were chosen for TCRB deep sequencing. Vaccine-induced immune responses across multiple MHC alleles were detected in 93.3% of patients. The authors noted that analyses of patient blood samples could not be reproduced because of sample limitations.

Library generation was performed with the immunoSEQ multiplex PCR assay. The hsTCRB Kit was used according to the manufacturer's protocol to amplify rearranged TCR beta chain sequences. TCRB libraries were sequenced on an Illumina MiSeq. Under the source paper's analysis protocol: The kit vendor's proprietary platform handled demultiplexing, trimming and gene mapping. This immuneACCESS table, as held by TCRdb, lists in-frame sequences with V and J called but not all clones. Of the missing ones, under half trace to an unresolved V gene in checked studies; the others have no known cause. Clone size and the V and J calls come from that table; the DNA yielded D and trimming. The sample yields some 47,000 clones; around 81% were counted once. The biggest ten clones account for approximately 4.7% of the sample. The time point tag for this specimen amounts to: week 35, safety follow-up. Every vaccine dose consisted of 300 ug of a 20-mer mutant IDH1 peptide in Montanide, administered subcutaneously together with topical imiquimod. Eight vaccinations were administered to patients in weeks 1, 3, 5, 7, 11, 15, 19 and 23, corresponding to visits V03 through V10. The donors had newly diagnosed IDH1-mutant astrocytomas of WHO grade 3 or 4 that showed loss of nuclear ATRX. The samples were drawn from NOA16, a multicentre, single-arm, open-label phase I trial in Germany that tested a mutant IDH1 peptide vaccine in humans for the first time. Genomic DNA for TCRB sequencing was extracted from EDTA blood using the DNeasy Blood and Tissue Kit.

Sample: PBMCs, taken from a glioma patient whose treatment included an IDH1 peptide vaccine. This clonotype originated in a middle-aged woman with glioma. Some clones in this sample may be carry-over from other donors' samples. This chain joins TRBV4-3 to TRBJ1-2, and perhaps TRBD1 as D gene, on 5 matching bases. The CDR3 corresponds to CASSQEAGRGYGYTF. In nucleotide form, the sequence is TGCGCCAGCAGCCAAGAGGCAGGGCGAGGCTATGGCTACACCTTC.